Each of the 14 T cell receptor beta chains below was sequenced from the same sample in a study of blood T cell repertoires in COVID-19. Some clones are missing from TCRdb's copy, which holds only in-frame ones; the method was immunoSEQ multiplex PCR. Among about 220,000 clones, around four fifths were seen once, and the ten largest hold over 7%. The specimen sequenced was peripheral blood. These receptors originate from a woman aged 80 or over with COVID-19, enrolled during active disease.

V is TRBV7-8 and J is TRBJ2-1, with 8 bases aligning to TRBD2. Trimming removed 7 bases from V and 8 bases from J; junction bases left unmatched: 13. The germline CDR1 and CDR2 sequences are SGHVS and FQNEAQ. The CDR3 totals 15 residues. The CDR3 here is CASTTKLAGRDEQFF. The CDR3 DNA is TGTGCCAGCACCACCAAGTTAGCGGGACGCGATGAGCAGTTCTTC.

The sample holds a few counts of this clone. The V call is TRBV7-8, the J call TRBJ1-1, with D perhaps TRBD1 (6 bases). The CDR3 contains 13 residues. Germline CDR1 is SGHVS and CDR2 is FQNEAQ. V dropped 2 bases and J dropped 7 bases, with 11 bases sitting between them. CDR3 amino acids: CASSLPGEGEAFF. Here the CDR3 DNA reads TGTGCCAGCAGCTTACCAGGGGAAGGTGAAGCTTTCTTT.

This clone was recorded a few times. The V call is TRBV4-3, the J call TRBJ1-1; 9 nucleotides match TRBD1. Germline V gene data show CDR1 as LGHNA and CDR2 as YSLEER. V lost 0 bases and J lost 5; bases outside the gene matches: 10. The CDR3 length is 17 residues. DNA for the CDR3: TGCGCCAGCAGCCAAGATTCACAGGGGGCAACTAGGACTGAAGCTTTCTTT. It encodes CASSQDSQGATRTEAFF.

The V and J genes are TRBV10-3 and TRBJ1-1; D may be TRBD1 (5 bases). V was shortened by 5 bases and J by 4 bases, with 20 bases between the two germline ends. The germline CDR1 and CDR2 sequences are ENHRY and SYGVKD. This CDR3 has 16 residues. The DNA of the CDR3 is TGTGCCATCAGTTCTAGACAGTTAGGAGTTAGCACTGAAGCTTTCTTT. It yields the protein CAISSRQLGVSTEAFF.

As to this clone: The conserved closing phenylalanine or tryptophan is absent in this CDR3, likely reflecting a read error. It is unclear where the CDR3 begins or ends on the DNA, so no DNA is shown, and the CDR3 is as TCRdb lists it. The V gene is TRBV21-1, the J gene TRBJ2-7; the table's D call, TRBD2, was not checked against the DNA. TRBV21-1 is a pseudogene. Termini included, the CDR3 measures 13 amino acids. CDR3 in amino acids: CASSIRGGTQGPL.

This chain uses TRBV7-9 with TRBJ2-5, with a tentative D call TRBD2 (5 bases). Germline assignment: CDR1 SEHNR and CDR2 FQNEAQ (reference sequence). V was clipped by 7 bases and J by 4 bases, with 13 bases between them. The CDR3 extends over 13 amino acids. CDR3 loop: CASTSSPGETQYF. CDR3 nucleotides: TGTGCCAGCACGTCTAGCCCCGGAGAGACCCAGTACTTC.

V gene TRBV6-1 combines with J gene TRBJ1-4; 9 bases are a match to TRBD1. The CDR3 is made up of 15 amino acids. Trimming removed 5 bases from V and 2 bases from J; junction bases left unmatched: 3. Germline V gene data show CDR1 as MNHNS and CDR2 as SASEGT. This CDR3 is CASSHTGGTNEKLFF. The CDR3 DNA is TGTGCCAGCAGTCATACAGGGGGCACTAATGAAAAACTGTTTTTT.

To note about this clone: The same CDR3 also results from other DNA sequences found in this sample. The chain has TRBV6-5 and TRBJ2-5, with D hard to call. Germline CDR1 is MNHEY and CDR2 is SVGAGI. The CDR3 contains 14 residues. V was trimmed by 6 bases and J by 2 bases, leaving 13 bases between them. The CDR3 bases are TGTGCCAGCAGGCCCCCCCGGTTACAAGAGACCCAGTACTTC. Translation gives CASRPPRLQETQYF.

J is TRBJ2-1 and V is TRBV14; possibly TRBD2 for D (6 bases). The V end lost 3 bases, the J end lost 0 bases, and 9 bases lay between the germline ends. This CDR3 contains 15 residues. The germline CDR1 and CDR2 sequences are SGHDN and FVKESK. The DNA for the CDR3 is TGTGCCAGCAGCCAGTACGGGAGCTCCTACAATGAGCAGTTCTTC. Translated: CASSQYGSSYNEQFF.

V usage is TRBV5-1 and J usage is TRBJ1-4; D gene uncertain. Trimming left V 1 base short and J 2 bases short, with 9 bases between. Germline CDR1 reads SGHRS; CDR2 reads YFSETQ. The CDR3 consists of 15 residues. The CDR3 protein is CASSLSGSTNEKLFF. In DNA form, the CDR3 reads TGCGCCAGCAGCTTGTCGGGGAGTACTAATGAAAAACTGTTTTTT.

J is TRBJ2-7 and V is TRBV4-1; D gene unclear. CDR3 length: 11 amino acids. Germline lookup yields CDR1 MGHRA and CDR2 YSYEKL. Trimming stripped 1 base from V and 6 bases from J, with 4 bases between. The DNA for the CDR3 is TGCGCCAGCAGCCAAGCGAGCGAGCAGTACTTC. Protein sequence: CASSQASEQYF.

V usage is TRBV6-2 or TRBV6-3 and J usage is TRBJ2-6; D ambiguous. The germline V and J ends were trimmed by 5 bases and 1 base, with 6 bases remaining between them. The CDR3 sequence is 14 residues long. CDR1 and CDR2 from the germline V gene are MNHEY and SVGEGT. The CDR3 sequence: CASSQSSGANVLTF. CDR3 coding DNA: TGTGCCAGCAGTCAGTCTTCTGGGGCCAACGTCCTGACTTTC.

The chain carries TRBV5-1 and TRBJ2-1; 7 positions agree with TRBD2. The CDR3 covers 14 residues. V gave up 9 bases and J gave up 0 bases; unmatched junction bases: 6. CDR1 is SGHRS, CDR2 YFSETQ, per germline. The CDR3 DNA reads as TGCGCCACAGCGCGGGGGTCCTCCTACAATGAGCAGTTCTTC. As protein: CATARGSSYNEQFF.

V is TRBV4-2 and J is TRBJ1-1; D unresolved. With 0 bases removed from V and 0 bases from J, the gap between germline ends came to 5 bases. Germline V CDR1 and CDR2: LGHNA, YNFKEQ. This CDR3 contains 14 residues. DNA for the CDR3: TGTGCCAGCAGCCAAGACTTCCTGAACACTGAAGCTTTCTTT. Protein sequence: CASSQDFLNTEAFF.